The rows below give T cell receptor beta chains drawn from one sample of a study of human T cells and chemical hapten exposure. TCRdb re-analysed the RACE reads in MiXCR, keeping a single row per CDR3 protein. The data hold some 330,000 distinct CDR3 sequences, with about 5% observed a single time. The sample in question was whole blood, obtained in connection with sensitization to the hapten diphenylcyclopropenone (DPC). These receptors all stem from a woman in her late teens or twenties with alopecia areata. Some clones in this sample may be carry-over from other donors' samples. Each CDR3 is given with its conserved first and last residue. The order of the fields is J gene, CDR3 length, V gene, clone size, D gene, CDR3 DNA, CDR3 protein. The D gene is left open where the match is weak. Some rows mark clone size as missing; the rest say once, few, many or name a class of expanded clone.

>TRBJ1-5|15|TRBV28|many|NA
TGTGCCAGCAGCTTCTTCATAATATTAAATCAGCCCCAGCATTTT
CASSFFIILNQPQHF
>TRBJ2-3|17|TRBV20-1|NA|TRBD2
TGCAGTGCTGGGACTAGCGGGGGGGCCCGACGTGCAGATACGCAGTATTTT
CSAGTSGGARRADTQYF
>TRBJ1-4|16|TRBV10-3|many|NA
TGTGCCATCAGTGAGAGCGTTTCGGGACTCGGAGAAAAACTGTTTTTT
CAISESVSGLGEKLFF
>TRBJ1-2|17|TRBV6-2/TRBV6-3|NA|NA
TGTGCCAGCAGTTATAGGAGGGGACTGGCAGGGGATTATGGCTACACCTTC
CASSYRRGLAGDYGYTF
>TRBJ1-5|14|TRBV6-5|many|NA
TGTGCCAGCAGTTACCACAGGGTCCAGATGCCCCAGCATTTT
CASSYHRVQMPQHF
>TRBJ1-1|12|TRBV29-1|many|TRBD1
TGCAGCGTTGTTGGACAGGGAGTTGAAGCTTTCTTT
CSVVGQGVEAFF
>TRBJ1-5|18|TRBV14|few|NA
TGTGCCAGCAGCCAAGGCAGAGTGACATCTTCGCGGAATCAGCCCCAGCATTTT
CASSQGRVTSSRNQPQHF
>TRBJ2-5|13|TRBV12-3/TRBV12-4|many|NA
TGTGCCAGCACCTGGGTAGTCACGGAGACCCAGTACTTC
CASTWVVTETQYF
>TRBJ1-1|13|TRBV20-1|many|TRBD1
TGCAGTGCTGGACAGGGGGCAAACACTGAAGCTTTCTTT
CSAGQGANTEAFF
>TRBJ2-7|14|TRBV5-6|few|NA
TGTGCCAGCAGCTGGGCGACTAGGCCCACCGAGCAGTACTTC
CASSWATRPTEQYF
>TRBJ2-7|11|TRBV29-1|many|NA
TGCAGCGTTGAATGGAGAGGGAAGCAGTACTTC
CSVEWRGKQYF
>TRBJ1-5|15|TRBV4-1|many|NA
TGCGCCAGCAGCCAAGATAAAGGGGGAGGTCAGCCCCAGCATTTT
CASSQDKGGGQPQHF
>TRBJ1-5|16|TRBV7-2|NA|NA
TGTGCCAGCAGCTTAGGTCAAGGGAGTCCAGGACAGCCCCAGCATTTT
CASSLGQGSPGQPQHF
>TRBJ1-3|18|TRBV6-2/TRBV6-3|few|TRBD1
TGTGCCAGCAGTTACTCGGCCGGGACAGGGAACCGCGGAAACACCATATATTTT
CASSYSAGTGNRGNTIYF
>TRBJ1-1|13|TRBV27|few|NA
TGTGCCAGCAGATTAACCGCAAACACTGAAGCTTTCTTT
CASRLTANTEAFF
>TRBJ1-4|16|TRBV7-8|many|TRBD1
TGTGCCAGCAGCGCCTACAGGGGTCGGGCTAATGAAAAACTGTTTTTT
CASSAYRGRANEKLFF
>TRBJ1-1|15|TRBV10-3|many|TRBD1
TGTGCCATCAGTGAGACCGTCAGGGGGATCACTGAAGCTTTCTTT
CAISETVRGITEAFF
>TRBJ1-1|16|TRBV7-2|few|NA
TGTGCCAGCAGCCCCCACGTTAGTCTTTTAAACACTGAAGCTTTCTTT
CASSPHVSLLNTEAFF
>TRBJ1-1|12|TRBV12-3/TRBV12-4|NA|NA
TGTGCCAGCAGTTTAATAAGGCGTGGGGCTTTCTTT
CASSLIRRGAFF
>TRBJ1-1|14|TRBV20-1|NA|TRBD1
TGCAGTGCTGTAGGACAGGGGCGGAGCACTGAAGCTTTCTTT
CSAVGQGRSTEAFF
>TRBJ1-4|17|TRBV7-9|few|TRBD1
TGTGCCAGCAGCTTAATTACAGGGGGCGCGGGGAATGAAAAACTGTTTTTT
CASSLITGGAGNEKLFF
>TRBJ1-1|15|TRBV6-5|few|TRBD1
TGTGCCAGCACCCCCCCCGGGACAGCGAACACTGAAGCTTTCTTT
CASTPPGTANTEAFF